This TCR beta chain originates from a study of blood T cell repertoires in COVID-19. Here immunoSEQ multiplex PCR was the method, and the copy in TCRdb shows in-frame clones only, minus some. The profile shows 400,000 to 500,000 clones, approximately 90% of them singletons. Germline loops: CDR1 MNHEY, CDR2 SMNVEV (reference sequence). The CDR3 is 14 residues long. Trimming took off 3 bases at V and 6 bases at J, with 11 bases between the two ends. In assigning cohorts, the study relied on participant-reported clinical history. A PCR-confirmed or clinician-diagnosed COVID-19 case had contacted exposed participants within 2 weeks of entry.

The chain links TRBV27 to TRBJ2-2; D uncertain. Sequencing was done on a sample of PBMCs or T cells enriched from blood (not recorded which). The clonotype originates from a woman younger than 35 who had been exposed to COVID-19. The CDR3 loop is CASSFTGAPGELFF. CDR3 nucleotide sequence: TGTGCCAGCAGTTTTACTGGTGCCCCCGGGGAGCTGTTTTTT.